The 13 T cell receptor beta chains below all came from one sample that was sequenced in a study of post-analysis software for immune sequencing data. cDNA libraries for TCR beta contained unique molecular identifiers. TCRdb processed the PCR reads anew with MiXCR; each CDR3 protein has one entry. The table records roughly 400,000 distinct CDR3 sequences, roughly 40% of them present only once. Their antigen targets remain unknown. Findings and caveats of the study: The study found TRBV5-6, TRBV5-1 and TRBV20-1 among five TRBV segments more frequent in patients than controls.

Sequencing used blood. The receptors here all came from a girl under 10 years old with multiple sclerosis.

The J gene is TRBJ2-5, the V gene TRBV20-1; D is uncertain. Germline V gives CDR1 DFQATT, CDR2 SNEGSKA (reference sequence). Trimming took 3 bases from V and 3 from J, leaving 8 bases between them. CDR3 length: 12 residues. CDR3 sequence reads: CSASGLEETQYF. The CDR3 coding sequence is TGCAGTGCTAGCGGCCTAGAAGAGACCCAGTACTTC.

The genes are TRBV29-1 and TRBJ2-7, with 7 bases fitting TRBD2. There are 15 residues in the CDR3. V lost 3 bases to trimming and J lost 4 bases; unmatched junction nucleotides: 12. Germline V CDR1 and CDR2: SQVTM, ANQGSEA. The CDR3 spells CSVELAGDQLYEQYF. CDR3 coding DNA: TGCAGCGTTGAGCTGGCGGGAGACCAGTTATACGAGCAGTACTTC.

The chain links TRBV18 to TRBJ2-7; D possibly corresponds to TRBD2 (5 bases). Germline V gene sequence: CDR1 KGHSH, CDR2 LQKENI. The CDR3 runs to 15 residues. Trimming cost V 1 base and J 0 bases, with 10 bases left between them. The DNA for the CDR3 is TGTGCCAGCTCACCACTCGGGATAGGCTCCTACGAGCAGTACTTC. It translates to CASSPLGIGSYEQYF.

The V and J genes are TRBV9 and TRBJ2-5; 11 nucleotides match TRBD2. Germline-derived CDR1 and CDR2 are SGDLS and YYNGEE. The CDR3 loop spans 14 amino acids. J lost 9 bases, V lost 5 bases, and 9 bases had no gene match. The CDR3: CASSSSGGPSPQYF. The CDR3 DNA is TGTGCCAGCAGTTCTAGCGGGGGGCCCTCGCCCCAGTACTTC.

The J gene is TRBJ2-3, the V gene TRBV5-6; 12 bases are a match to TRBD1. This CDR3 is 17 amino acids long. Per the germline V gene, CDR1 is SGHDT and CDR2 is YYEEEE. J lost 4 bases, V lost 2 bases, and 8 bases had no gene match. CDR3 in DNA: TGTGCCAGCAGCTTAAGCCAGGGACAGGGGGCTTCAGATACGCAGTATTTT. Translation: CASSLSQGQGASDTQYF.

This clonotype occurred a few times. J is TRBJ2-7 and V is TRBV20-1; D may be TRBD2 (7 bases). Germline assignment: CDR1 DFQATT and CDR2 SNEGSKA (reference sequence). The CDR3 totals 17 residues. V was trimmed by 5 bases and J by 4 bases, leaving 27 bases between them. The CDR3 DNA reads as TGCAGTGCTCTCTTGTTAACGTCGGGGGGCCAGCTATACGAGCAGTACTTC. Residues: CSALLLTSGGQLYEQYF.

The chain employs TRBV7-9 and TRBJ2-5; TRBD2 agrees at 11 bases. Germline CDR1 SEHNR, CDR2 FQNEAQ (reference sequence). The CDR3 spans 16 residues. The V segment lost 3 bases and the J segment 1 base; nucleotides outside the gene matches: 4. The CDR3 DNA reads as TGTGCCAGCAGCTTCGCGACTAGCGGGGTCCAAGAGACCCAGTACTTC. It translates to CASSFATSGVQETQYF. Full variable domain (rest looked up from reference TRBV7-9 and TRBJ2-5): DTGVSQNPRHKITKRGQNVTFRCDPISEHNRLYWYRQTLGQGPEFLTYFQNEAQLEKSRLLSDRFSAERPKGSFSTLEIQRTEQGDSAMYLCASSFATSGVQETQYFGPGTRLLVL.

The J gene is TRBJ2-3, the V gene TRBV6-6, with 12 positions matching TRBD2. Per the germline V gene, CDR1 is MNHNY and CDR2 is SVGAGI (reference sequence). There are 17 residues in the CDR3. The V gene end was trimmed by 2 bases and the J gene end by 3 bases; junction bases not matched to a gene: 6. The CDR3: CASSYPSGGAMTDTQYF. CDR3 DNA: TGTGCCAGCAGTTACCCTAGCGGGGGGGCCATGACAGATACGCAGTATTTT.

This clonotype appeared a few times. The chain links TRBV13 to TRBJ2-7; no reliable D call. Germline CDR1 is PRHDT and CDR2 is FYEKMQ (reference sequence). V dropped 6 bases and J dropped 6 bases, with 15 bases sitting between them. The CDR3 consists of 13 residues. CDR3 region: CASSPAHTSEQYF. The CDR3 region has the DNA TGTGCCAGCAGTCCAGCTCACACTTCCGAGCAGTACTTC.

This clonotype was found a few times. The V call is TRBV29-1, the J call TRBJ2-3; D is perhaps TRBD2 (5 bases). The CDR3 extends over 15 amino acids. In germline, CDR1 is SQVTM, CDR2 ANQGSEA. The V end lost 7 bases, the J end lost 1 base, and 18 bases lay between the germline ends. For the CDR3, the DNA is TGCAGCGCTGATCCGAGCGGACTCCGCACAGATACGCAGTATTTT. Residues: CSADPSGLRTDTQYF.

This chain uses TRBV7-2 with TRBJ2-7; no clear D. Trimming removed 3 bases from V and 3 bases from J, with 6 bases in between. CDR1 is SGHTA and CDR2 is FQGNSA in the germline V gene. This CDR3 is 12 amino acids long. The CDR3 nucleotides are TGTGCCAGCAGCTTGACCCACTACGAGCAGTACTTC. It encodes CASSLTHYEQYF.

The chain carries TRBV6-5 and TRBJ1-2; possibly TRBD1 for D (6 bases). The V end was cut by 6 bases, the J end by 5 bases, with 13 bases between. The CDR3 is made up of 13 amino acids. The germline V gene encodes CDR1 MNHEY and CDR2 SVGAGI. CDR3 DNA: TGTGCCAGCAGAAATACAGGGACGTATGGCTACACCTTC. It is translated as CASRNTGTYGYTF.

Only a few counts were recorded for this clonotype. The chain combines TRBV10-3 with TRBJ2-2; the D gene is possibly TRBD1 (6 bases). CDR3 length: 16 residues. V was cut by 7 bases and J by 7 bases, with 22 bases left in between. Germline V lookup: CDR1 ENHRY, CDR2 SYGVKD. The CDR3 loop is CAIKQGNSGVHGELFF. CDR3 coding DNA: TGTGCCATCAAGCAGGGGAACTCCGGGGTGCACGGGGAGCTGTTTTTT.